This T cell receptor (beta chain) appears in the sequencing data of a study of shared clonotypes between healthy human individuals. The V gene lost 6 bases and the J gene lost 8 bases, with 17 bases spanning the gap. From germline, CDR1 is SGHRS and CDR2 YFSETQ. The CDR3 runs to 13 residues. Sequencing used immunoSEQ multiplex PCR; TCRdb keeps in-frame clones, though not all of them. The data hold 2 million to 3 million clones, with approximately 93% observed a single time. The study drew all its donors from Caucasian adults living in Nashville, Tennessee. From CD4+ cells came CD45RA+ naive and CD45RA-negative memory subsets.

V gene TRBV5-1 combines with J gene TRBJ1-1; D may be TRBD1 (5 bases). Material: naive CD4+ T cells from PBMCs. Subset specified: CD45RA+ positively selected. This sequence was found in a young man in good health. Some clones in this sample may be carry-over from other donors' samples. CDR3: CASTSLAGEEAFF. CDR3 in DNA: TGCGCCAGCACCTCGCTGGCGGGGGAAGAAGCTTTCTTT.